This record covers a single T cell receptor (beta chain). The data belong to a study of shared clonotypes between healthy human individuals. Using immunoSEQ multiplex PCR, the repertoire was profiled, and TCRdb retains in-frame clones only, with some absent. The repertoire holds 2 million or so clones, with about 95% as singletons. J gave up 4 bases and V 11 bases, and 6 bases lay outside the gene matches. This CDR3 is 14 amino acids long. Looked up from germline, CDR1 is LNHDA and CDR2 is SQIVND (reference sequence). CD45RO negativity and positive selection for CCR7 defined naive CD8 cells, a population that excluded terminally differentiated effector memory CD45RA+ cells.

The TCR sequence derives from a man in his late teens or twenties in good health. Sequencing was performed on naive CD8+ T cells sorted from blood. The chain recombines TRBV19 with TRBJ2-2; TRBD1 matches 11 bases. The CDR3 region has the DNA TGTGCCTCACTTGGGACAGGGGGCACCGGGGAGCTGTTTTTT. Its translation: CASLGTGGTGELFF.